This TCR beta chain was captured by sequencing in a study of T-cell memory formation after mild COVID-19. Study in general: TCR clusters were mostly donor specific. Notes on the study in general: Clones that shrank (day 15 to 85) were balanced CD4/CD8, whereas later expanders leaned CD4+.

With V trimmed by 0 bases and J by 7 bases, 13 bases remained unmatched. The CDR3 runs 19 residues. Germline CDR1 and CDR2: MGHRA and YSYEKL. TCRdb re-analysed the 5' RACE reads in MiXCR, keeping a single row per CDR3 protein. The sample lists under 90,000 distinct CDR3 sequences, over 11% occurring once. This clonotype came up a few times. The antigen is undetermined. Input material: PBMCs or a T cell subset sorted from them (not recorded which). This clonotype was obtained from an adult woman who had mild COVID-19 (a few samples of this study predate the infection). Cell type and time point are not known. The V and J genes are TRBV4-1 and TRBJ2-2, with 11 bases fitting TRBD2. CDR3 bases: TGCGCCAGCAGCCAAGATTGGCTAGCGGGGGGCCTAGCTAGCGGGGAGCTGTTTTTT. Encoded protein: CASSQDWLAGGLASGELFF.